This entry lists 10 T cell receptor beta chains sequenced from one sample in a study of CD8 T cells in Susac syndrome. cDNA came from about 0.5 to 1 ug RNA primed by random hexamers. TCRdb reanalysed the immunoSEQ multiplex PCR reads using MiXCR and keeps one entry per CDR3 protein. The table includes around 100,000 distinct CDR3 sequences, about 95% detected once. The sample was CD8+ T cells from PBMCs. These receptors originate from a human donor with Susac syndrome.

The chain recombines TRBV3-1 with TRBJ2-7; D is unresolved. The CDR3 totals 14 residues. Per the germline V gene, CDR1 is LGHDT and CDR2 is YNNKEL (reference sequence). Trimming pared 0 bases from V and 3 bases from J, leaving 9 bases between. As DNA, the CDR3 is TGTGCCAGCAGCCAAGATAGGTACCTCTACGAGCAGTACTTC. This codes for CASSQDRYLYEQYF.

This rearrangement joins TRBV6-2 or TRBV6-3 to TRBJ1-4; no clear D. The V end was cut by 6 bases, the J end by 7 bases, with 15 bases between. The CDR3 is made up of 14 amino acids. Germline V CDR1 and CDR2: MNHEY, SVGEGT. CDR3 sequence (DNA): TGTGCCAGCAGACAAGGTGGGGAGATTGAAAAACTGTTTTTT. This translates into CASRQGGEIEKLFF.

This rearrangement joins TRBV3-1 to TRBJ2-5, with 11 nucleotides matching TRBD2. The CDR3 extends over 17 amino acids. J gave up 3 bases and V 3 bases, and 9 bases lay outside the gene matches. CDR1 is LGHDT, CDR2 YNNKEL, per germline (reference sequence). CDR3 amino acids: CASSHKTLGLAEETQYF. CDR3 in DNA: TGTGCCAGCAGCCATAAGACTTTGGGACTAGCGGAAGAGACCCAGTACTTC.

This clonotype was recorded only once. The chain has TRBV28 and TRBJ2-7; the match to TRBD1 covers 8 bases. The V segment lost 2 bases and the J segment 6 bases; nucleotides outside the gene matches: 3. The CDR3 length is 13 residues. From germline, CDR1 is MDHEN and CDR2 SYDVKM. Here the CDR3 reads CASSLGGQVEQYF. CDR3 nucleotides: TGTGCCAGCAGTTTAGGGGGACAGGTCGAGCAGTACTTC.

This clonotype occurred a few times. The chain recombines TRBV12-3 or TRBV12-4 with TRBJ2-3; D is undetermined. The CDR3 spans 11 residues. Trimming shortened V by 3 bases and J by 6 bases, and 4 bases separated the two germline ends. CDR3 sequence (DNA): TGTGCCAGCAGTTTTGGGGATACGCAGTATTTT. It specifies CASSFGDTQYF.

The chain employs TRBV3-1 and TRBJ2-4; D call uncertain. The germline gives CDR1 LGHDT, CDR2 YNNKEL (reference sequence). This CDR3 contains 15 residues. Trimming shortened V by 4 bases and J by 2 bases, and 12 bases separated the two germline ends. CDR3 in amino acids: CASSLGGPPKNIQYF. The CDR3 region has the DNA TGTGCCAGCAGCCTGGGTGGACCTCCCAAAAACATTCAGTACTTC.

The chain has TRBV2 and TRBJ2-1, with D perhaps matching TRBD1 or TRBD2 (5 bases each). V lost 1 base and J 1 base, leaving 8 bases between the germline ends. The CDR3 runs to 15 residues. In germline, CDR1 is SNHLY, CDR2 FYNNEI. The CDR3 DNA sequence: TGTGCCAGCAGTGAAGGGGGGAAGTCCTACAATGAGCAGTTCTTC. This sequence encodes CASSEGGKSYNEQFF.

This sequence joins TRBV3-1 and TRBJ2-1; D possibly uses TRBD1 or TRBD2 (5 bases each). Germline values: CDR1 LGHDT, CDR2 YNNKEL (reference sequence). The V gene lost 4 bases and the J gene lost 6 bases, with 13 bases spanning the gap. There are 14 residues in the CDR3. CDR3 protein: CASSPLGEVNEQFF. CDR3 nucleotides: TGTGCCAGCAGCCCCCTGGGGGAAGTCAATGAGCAGTTCTTC.

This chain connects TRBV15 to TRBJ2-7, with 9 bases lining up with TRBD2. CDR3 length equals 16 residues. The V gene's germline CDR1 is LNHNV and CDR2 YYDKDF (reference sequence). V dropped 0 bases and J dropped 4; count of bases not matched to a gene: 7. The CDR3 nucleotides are TGTGCCACCAGCAGAGATCTGATAGCGGGAGAGTACGAGCAGTACTTC. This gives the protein CATSRDLIAGEYEQYF.

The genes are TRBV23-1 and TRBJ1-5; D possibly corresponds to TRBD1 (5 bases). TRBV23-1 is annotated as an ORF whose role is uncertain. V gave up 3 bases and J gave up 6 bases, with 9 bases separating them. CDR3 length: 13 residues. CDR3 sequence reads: CASSQTASQPQHF. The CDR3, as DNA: TGCGCCAGCAGTCAGACAGCTTCTCAGCCCCAGCATTTT.